The 25 T cell receptor beta chains presented below share a single source sample, sequenced in a study of blood T cell repertoires in COVID-19. Assay used: immunoSEQ multiplex PCR; TCRdb lists only in-frame clones, some missing. The table records tens of thousands of clones, over 80% of them present only once. The source material was peripheral blood. The receptors stem from a woman aged 55-70 years with acute or convalescent COVID-19.

The gene calls are TRBV7-3 and TRBJ2-1; TRBD2 might be the D (9 bases). V was clipped by 3 bases and J by 0 bases, with 21 bases between them. CDR3 length: 19 amino acids. The germline V gene has CDR1 SGHTA and CDR2 FQGTGA. This chain's CDR3 is CASSLTGVVSGSSYNEQFF. The DNA for the CDR3 is TGTGCCAGCAGCTTGACAGGGGTTGTTAGCGGGAGCTCCTACAATGAGCAGTTCTTC.

This chain uses TRBV6-6 with TRBJ1-1, with TRBD1 identical over 8 bases. The CDR3 extends over 14 amino acids. Germline values: CDR1 MNHNY, CDR2 SVGAGI (reference sequence). The trim removed 11 bases at V and 3 bases at J, leaving 11 bases unmatched. CDR3 sequence: CAGKTGARDTEAFF. CDR3 bases: TGTGCCGGAAAGACAGGGGCCCGTGACACTGAAGCTTTCTTT.

The genes are TRBV6-5 and TRBJ2-6, with D maybe TRBD2 (6 bases). There are 15 residues in the CDR3. V was clipped by 7 bases and J by 2 bases, with 12 bases between them. Germline assignment: CDR1 MNHEY and CDR2 SVGAGI. In DNA form, the CDR3 reads TGTGCCAGCACCCCGGAGGGAACTGGGGCCAACGTCCTGACTTTC. Translation: CASTPEGTGANVLTF.

The chain has TRBV11-1 and TRBJ2-7, with TRBD1 identical over 7 bases. V lost 3 bases and J lost 3; bases outside the gene matches: 8. Germline V gives CDR1 SGHAT, CDR2 FQDESV (reference sequence). The CDR3 loop spans 15 amino acids. The CDR3 sequence: CASSFEGQTSYEQYF. The CDR3 DNA sequence: TGTGCCAGCAGCTTTGAGGGACAGACGAGCTACGAGCAGTACTTC.

The chain recombines TRBV7-9 with TRBJ1-1; a weak D match, TRBD1 (5 bases). This CDR3 has 14 amino acids. Trimming took 4 bases from V and 4 from J, leaving 13 bases between them. The germline CDR1 and CDR2 sequences are SEHNR and FQNEAQ (reference sequence). The CDR3 DNA is TGTGCCAGCAGCTCCCAGGGAGGGAGCACTGAAGCTTTCTTT. As protein: CASSSQGGSTEAFF.

This rearrangement joins TRBV12-3 or TRBV12-4 to TRBJ1-1; D is possibly TRBD1 (6 bases). The CDR3 consists of 12 residues. V lost 7 bases, J lost 7 bases, and 13 bases lay in between. The CDR3 loop reads CASKRGGGEAFF. The CDR3 nucleotides read TGTGCCAGCAAAAGAGGGGGGGGTGAAGCTTTCTTT.

This chain uses TRBV30 with TRBJ1-3, with TRBD1 as a possible D gene (6 bases). The germline V gene has CDR1 GTSNPN and CDR2 SVGIG (reference sequence). Trimming pared 0 bases from V and 0 bases from J, leaving 12 bases between. The CDR3 is 16 residues long. For the CDR3, the DNA is TGTGCCTGGAGTGTTTCTACAGGGAACTCTGGAAACACCATATATTTT. It is translated as CAWSVSTGNSGNTIYF.

V and J are TRBV9 and TRBJ1-1; D uncertain. CDR1 is SGDLS, CDR2 YYNGEE, per germline. The CDR3 length is 14 residues. V was pared by 7 bases and J by 0 bases, with 13 bases between. The CDR3 here is CASSSAYMNTEAFF. The CDR3 DNA sequence: TGTGCCAGCTCTAGTGCATACATGAACACTGAAGCTTTCTTT.

The chain links TRBV11-2 to TRBJ1-2; D not resolved. Germline V gene sequence: CDR1 SGHAT, CDR2 FQNNGV. Trimming took off 5 bases at V and 3 bases at J, with 7 bases between the two ends. The CDR3 sequence is 12 residues long. The CDR3 is CASSPPYYGYTF. The CDR3 DNA follows: TGTGCCAGCAGCCCTCCGTACTATGGCTACACCTTC.

The V gene is TRBV9, the J gene TRBJ2-1; 9 bases match TRBD2. Germline CDR1 reads SGDLS; CDR2 reads YYNGEE. V was pared by 3 bases and J by 4 bases, with 8 bases of the junction left unmatched. There are 16 residues in the CDR3. CDR3 sequence: CASSGGTSGLYNEQFF. In DNA form, the CDR3 reads TGTGCCAGCAGCGGGGGCACTAGCGGGCTGTACAATGAGCAGTTCTTC.

The chain employs TRBV2 and TRBJ1-5; D ambiguous. Trimming cost V 7 bases and J 4 bases, with 14 bases left between them. The CDR3 is made up of 14 amino acids. The germline V gene encodes CDR1 SNHLY and CDR2 FYNNEI. The CDR3 is CASKVPWRNQPQHF. CDR3 in DNA: TGTGCCAGCAAGGTTCCTTGGAGGAATCAGCCCCAGCATTTT.

This clone has a single count. This CDR3 is CSVVRSVSQETQYF. The CDR3 DNA follows: TGCAGCGTTGTTCGCTCGGTATCCCAAGAGACCCAGTACTTC. This chain links TRBV29-1 with TRBJ2-5; the D is unclear. The CDR3 totals 14 residues. Germline CDR1 reads SQVTM; CDR2 reads ANQGSEA. The V and J ends lost 4 bases and 1 base respectively, with 13 bases between them.

The rearrangement joins TRBV5-4 to TRBJ1-2, with 7 bases lining up with TRBD1. This CDR3 region has 16 residues. J was trimmed by 4 bases and V by 4 bases; bases with no gene match: 13. Per germline, CDR1 SGHNT and CDR2 YYREEE (reference sequence). CDR3 loop: CASSPGQDLLPYGYTF. CDR3 nucleotides: TGTGCCAGCAGCCCTGGACAGGACCTTTTGCCCTATGGCTACACCTTC. Full variable domain (missing parts from reference TRBV5-4 and TRBJ1-2): ETGVTQSPTHLIKTRGQQVTLRCSSQSGHNTVSWYQQALGQGPQFIFQYYREEENGRGNFPPRFSGLQFPNYSSELNVNALELDDSALYLCASSPGQDLLPYGYTFGSGTRLTVV.

This clone was seen more than once but under ten times. V is TRBV6-5 and J is TRBJ1-6, with 7 bases that match TRBD1. CDR3 length: 12 residues. Germline values: CDR1 MNHEY, CDR2 SVGAGI. The V gene end was trimmed by 7 bases and the J gene end by 14 bases; junction bases not matched to a gene: 8. This CDR3 reads CASTPQGRSLHF. CDR3 nucleotides: TGTGCCAGCACCCCACAGGGGCGATCCCTCCACTTT.

The chain joins TRBV5-1 to TRBJ2-5, with 8 positions matching TRBD1. The CDR3 contains 15 residues. Losses at the gene ends were 0 bases for V and 5 bases for J; bases not matched to a gene: 6. The germline V gene encodes CDR1 SGHRS and CDR2 YFSETQ. Written as DNA, the CDR3 is TGCGCCAGCAGCTTGGGTCAGGGGGCGGTGGAGACCCAGTACTTC. It encodes CASSLGQGAVETQYF.

V usage is TRBV6-5 and J usage is TRBJ2-2, with a tentative D call TRBD1 (6 bases). V dropped 6 bases and J dropped 1 base, with 12 bases sitting between them. This CDR3 is built from 15 residues. The V gene's germline CDR1 is MNHEY and CDR2 SVGAGI. The CDR3 here is CASRGPGQNTGELFF. In nucleotides, the CDR3 is TGTGCCAGCAGAGGCCCGGGACAGAACACCGGGGAGCTGTTTTTT.

This sequence joins TRBV10-3 and TRBJ2-7, with a tentative D call TRBD2 (6 bases). CDR3 length: 14 residues. V was cut by 0 bases and J by 5 bases, with 11 bases left in between. Germline V gene sequence: CDR1 ENHRY, CDR2 SYGVKD. The CDR3 protein is CAISESAGTHEQYF. CDR3 in DNA: TGTGCCATCAGTGAGTCGGCGGGAACCCACGAGCAGTACTTC.

The chain recombines TRBV5-4 with TRBJ1-1, with D possibly matching TRBD1 (6 bases). The germline CDR1 and CDR2 sequences are SGHNT and YYREEE (reference sequence). The CDR3 is made up of 15 amino acids. Trimming shortened V by 3 bases and J by 3 bases, and 15 bases separated the two germline ends. CDR3 nucleotides: TGTGCCAGCAGCTCACTAAGGGGGTCGGACACTGAAGCTTTCTTT. It yields the protein CASSSLRGSDTEAFF.

The V call is TRBV7-2, the J call TRBJ2-7, with TRBD1 matching 9 bases. CDR1 and CDR2 (germline): SGHTA, FQGNSA. With V trimmed by 5 bases and J by 4 bases, 6 bases remained unmatched. The CDR3 contains 14 residues. The CDR3 DNA follows: TGTGCCAGCAGCCGTCGACAGGGGGTGTACGAGCAGTACTTC. It codes for CASSRRQGVYEQYF. The complete variable domain, with remaining parts taken from reference TRBV7-2 and TRBJ2-7, reads GAGVSQSPSNKVTEKGKDVELRCDPISGHTALYWYRQSLGQGLEFLIYFQGNSAPDKSGLPSDRFSAERTGGSVSTLTIQRTQQEDSAVYLCASSRRQGVYEQYFGPGTRLTVT.

The chain uses TRBV24-1 and TRBJ2-7; D remains unclear. The CDR3 covers 12 residues. Germline V gene lookup returns CDR1 KGHDR and CDR2 SFDVKD. The V end lost 3 bases, the J end lost 6 bases, and 8 bases lay between the germline ends. The CDR3 sequence is CATSDLNFEQYF. CDR3 in DNA: TGTGCCACCAGTGATCTTAACTTCGAGCAGTACTTC.

This clone showed up just a few times. Other DNA sequences in the same sample also yield this CDR3. V gene TRBV11-2 combines with J gene TRBJ2-1, with D hard to call. This CDR3 region has 16 residues. Trimming removed 3 bases at V and 0 bases at J, with 12 bases between. Germline CDR1 SGHAT, CDR2 FQNNGV. The CDR3 region has the DNA TGTGCCAGCAGCTTCGACTCAGCAAGCTCCTACAATGAGCAGTTCTTC. It specifies CASSFDSASSYNEQFF.

This sequence joins TRBV6-1 and TRBJ1-5; no reliable D call. The CDR3 spans 14 residues. The germline V gene encodes CDR1 MNHNS and CDR2 SASEGT. Trimming cost V 2 bases and J 5 bases, with 10 bases left between them. CDR3 nucleotide sequence: TGTGCCAGCAGTGAAAAAGGAGGGTATCAGCCCCAGCATTTT. Translation gives CASSEKGGYQPQHF.

The gene calls are TRBV7-2 and TRBJ1-1; 8 bases agree with TRBD1. Germline trimming cut 5 bases from V and 4 bases from J; bases unmatched to any gene: 3. The CDR3 spans 13 residues. CDR1 and CDR2 (germline): SGHTA, FQGNSA. As DNA, the CDR3 is TGTGCCAGCAGCACCACAGGGGGCACTGAAGCTTTCTTT. It encodes CASSTTGGTEAFF.

The CDR3: CASSLTRSYNEQFF. CDR3 nucleotide sequence: TGTGCCAGCAGCTTAACCCGGTCCTACAATGAGCAGTTCTTC. J is TRBJ2-1 and V is TRBV7-9, with D unresolved. With 2 bases removed from V and 1 base from J, the gap between germline ends came to 6 bases. Per the germline V gene, CDR1 is SEHNR and CDR2 is FQNEAQ (reference sequence). The CDR3 is 14 residues long.

V is TRBV15 and J is TRBJ2-2; a weak D match, TRBD1 (5 bases). This CDR3 is 14 amino acids long. Germline CDR1 and CDR2: LNHNV and YYDKDF (reference sequence). Trimming cost V 3 bases and J 5 bases, with 10 bases left between them. The CDR3 DNA reads TGTGCCACCAGCAGTAAAAGGGGAACCGGGGAGCTGTTTTTT. Its protein is CATSSKRGTGELFF.